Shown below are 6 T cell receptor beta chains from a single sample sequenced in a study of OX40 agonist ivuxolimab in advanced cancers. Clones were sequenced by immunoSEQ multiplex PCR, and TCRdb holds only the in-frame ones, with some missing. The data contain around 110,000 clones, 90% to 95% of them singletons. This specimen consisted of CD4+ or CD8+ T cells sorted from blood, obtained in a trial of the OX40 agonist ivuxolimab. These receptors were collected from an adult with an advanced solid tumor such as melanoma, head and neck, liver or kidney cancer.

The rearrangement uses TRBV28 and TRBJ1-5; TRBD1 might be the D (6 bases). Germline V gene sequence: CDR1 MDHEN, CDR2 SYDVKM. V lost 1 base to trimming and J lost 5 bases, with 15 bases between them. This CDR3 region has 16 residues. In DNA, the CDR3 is TGTGCCAGCAGTTTATCGGGGCGGGGGGGCGATCAGCCCCAGCATTTT. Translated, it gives CASSLSGRGGDQPQHF.

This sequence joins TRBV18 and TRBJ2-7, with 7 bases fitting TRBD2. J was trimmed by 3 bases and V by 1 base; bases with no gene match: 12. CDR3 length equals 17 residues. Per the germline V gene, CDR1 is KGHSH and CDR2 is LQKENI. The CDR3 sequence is CASSPHPRTSSRYEQYF. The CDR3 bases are TGTGCCAGCTCACCACATCCGAGGACTAGTTCCCGCTACGAGCAGTACTTC.

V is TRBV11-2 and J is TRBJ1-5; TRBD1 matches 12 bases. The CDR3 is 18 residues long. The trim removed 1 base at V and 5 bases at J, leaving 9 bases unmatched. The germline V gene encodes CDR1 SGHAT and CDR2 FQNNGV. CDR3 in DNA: TGTGCCAGCAGCTTAGGGGGGGACAGGGGGCCTGTCGATCAGCCCCAGCATTTT. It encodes CASSLGGDRGPVDQPQHF.

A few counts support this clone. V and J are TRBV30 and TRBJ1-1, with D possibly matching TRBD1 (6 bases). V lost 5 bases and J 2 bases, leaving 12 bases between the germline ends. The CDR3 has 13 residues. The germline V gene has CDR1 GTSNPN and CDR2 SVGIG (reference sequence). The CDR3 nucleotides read TGTGCCTGGCGGGAGGGGGGTAACACTGAAGCTTTCTTT. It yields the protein CAWREGGNTEAFF.

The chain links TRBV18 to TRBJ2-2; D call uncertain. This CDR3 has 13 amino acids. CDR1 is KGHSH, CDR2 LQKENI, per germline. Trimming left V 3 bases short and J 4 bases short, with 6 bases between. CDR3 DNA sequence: TGTGCCAGCTCACCTCAGAGCACCGGGGAGCTGTTTTTT. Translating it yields CASSPQSTGELFF.

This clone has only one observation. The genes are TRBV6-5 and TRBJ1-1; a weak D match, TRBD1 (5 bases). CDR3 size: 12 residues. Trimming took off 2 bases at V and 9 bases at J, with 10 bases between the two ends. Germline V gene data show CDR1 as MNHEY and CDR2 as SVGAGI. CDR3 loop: CASSYGGEKAFF. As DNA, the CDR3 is TGTGCCAGCAGTTACGGGGGTGAAAAAGCTTTCTTT.